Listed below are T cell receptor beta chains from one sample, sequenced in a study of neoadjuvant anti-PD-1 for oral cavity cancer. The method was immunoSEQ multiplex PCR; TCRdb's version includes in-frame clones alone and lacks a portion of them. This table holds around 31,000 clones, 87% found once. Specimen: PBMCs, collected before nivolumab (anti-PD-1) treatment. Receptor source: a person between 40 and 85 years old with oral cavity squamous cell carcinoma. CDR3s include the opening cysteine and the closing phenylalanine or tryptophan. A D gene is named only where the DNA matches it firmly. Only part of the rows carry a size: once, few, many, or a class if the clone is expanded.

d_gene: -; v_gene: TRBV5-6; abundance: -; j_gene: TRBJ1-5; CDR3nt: TGTGCCAGCAGCAATCCCGGGACGCTAGGCAATCAGCCCCAGCATTTT; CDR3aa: CASSNPGTLGNQPQHF
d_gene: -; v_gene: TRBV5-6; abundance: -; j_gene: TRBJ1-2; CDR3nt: TGTGCCAGCAGCTTGATGGCAGACTATGGCTACACCTTC; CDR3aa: CASSLMADYGYTF
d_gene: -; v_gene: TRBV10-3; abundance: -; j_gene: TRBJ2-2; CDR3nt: TGTGCCATCAGAAGCTCGGGGGAGCTGTTTTTT; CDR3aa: CAIRSSGELFF
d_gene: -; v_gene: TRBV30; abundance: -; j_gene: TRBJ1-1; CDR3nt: TGTGCCTGGAATTCAGGGAGAATCACTGAAGCTTTCTTT; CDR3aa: CAWNSGRITEAFF
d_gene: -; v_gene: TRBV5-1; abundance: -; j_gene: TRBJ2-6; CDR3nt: TGCGCCAGCGCCGGACAAAGCTCTGGGGCCAACGTCCTGACTTTC; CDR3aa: CASAGQSSGANVLTF
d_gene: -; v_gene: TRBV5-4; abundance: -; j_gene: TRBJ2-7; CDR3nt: TGTGCCAGCAGCCAGGGACAAGCCCACTACGAGCAGTACTTC; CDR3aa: CASSQGQAHYEQYF
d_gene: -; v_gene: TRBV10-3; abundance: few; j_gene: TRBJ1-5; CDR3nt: TGTGCCATCAGTGAGTCGCGAAGGGGATTTAGCAATCAGCCCCAGCATTTT; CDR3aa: CAISESRRGFSNQPQHF
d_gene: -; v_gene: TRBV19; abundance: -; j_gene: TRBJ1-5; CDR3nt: TGTGCCAGTAGTCCCCGGCACGCAGGGCGCGGTCAGCCCCAGCATTTT; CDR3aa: CASSPRHAGRGQPQHF
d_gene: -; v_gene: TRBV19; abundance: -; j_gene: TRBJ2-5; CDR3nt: TGTGCCAGTAGTATAACGCCCAGTGACCTATACAACTCCCAAGAGACCCAGTACTTC; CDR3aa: CASSITPSDLYNSQETQYF
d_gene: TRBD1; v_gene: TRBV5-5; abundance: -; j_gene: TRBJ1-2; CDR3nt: TGTGCCAGCAGCTTGGCCGCGCAGGGGGCAAGAGGCTACACCTTC; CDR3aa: CASSLAAQGARGYTF
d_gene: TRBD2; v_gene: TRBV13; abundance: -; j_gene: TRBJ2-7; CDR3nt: TGTGCCAGCAGCCTCGGTGTAGCGGGCCGCTCCTACGAGCAGTACTTC; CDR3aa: CASSLGVAGRSYEQYF
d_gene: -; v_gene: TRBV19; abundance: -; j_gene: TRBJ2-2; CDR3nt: TGTGCCAGTAGTACCGACAGGAACACCGGGGAGCTGTTTTTT; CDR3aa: CASSTDRNTGELFF
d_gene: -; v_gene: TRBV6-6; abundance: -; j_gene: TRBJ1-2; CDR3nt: TGTGCCAGCAGTTACTCGGACGGATATAACTATGGCTACACCTTC; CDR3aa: CASSYSDGYNYGYTF
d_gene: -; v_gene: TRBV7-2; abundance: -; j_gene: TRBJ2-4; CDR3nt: TGTGCCAGCAGCTCCACTCAGGGGATTCAGTACTTC; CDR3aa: CASSSTQGIQYF
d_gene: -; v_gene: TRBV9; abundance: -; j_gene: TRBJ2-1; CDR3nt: TGTGCCAGCAGCGTAGTTGCAGGGAGTGAGCAGTTCTTC; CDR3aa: CASSVVAGSEQFF
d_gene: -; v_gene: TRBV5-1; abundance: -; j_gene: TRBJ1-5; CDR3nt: TGCGCCAGCAGCGAAGACATTTATCAGCCCCAGCATTTT; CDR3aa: CASSEDIYQPQHF
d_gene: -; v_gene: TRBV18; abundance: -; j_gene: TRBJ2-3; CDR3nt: TGTGCCAGCTCCCCCGAGGTCGGGGCGACAGATACGCAGTATTTT; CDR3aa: CASSPEVGATDTQYF
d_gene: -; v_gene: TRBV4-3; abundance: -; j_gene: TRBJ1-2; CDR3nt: TGCGCCAGCAGCCCCACCAGGGGCCGCGGCAACTATGGCTACACCTTC; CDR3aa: CASSPTRGRGNYGYTF
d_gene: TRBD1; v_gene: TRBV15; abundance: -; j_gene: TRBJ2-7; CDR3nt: TGTGCCACCAGCAGGCCCGGGACAGGGGCAAACTACGAGCAGTACTTC; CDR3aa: CATSRPGTGANYEQYF
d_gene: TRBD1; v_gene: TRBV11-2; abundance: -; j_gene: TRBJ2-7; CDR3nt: TGTGCCAGCAGCTTGGGGACAGGGGGCTACGAGCAGTACTTC; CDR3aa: CASSLGTGGYEQYF
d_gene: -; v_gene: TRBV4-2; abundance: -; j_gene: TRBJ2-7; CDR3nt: TGTGCCAGCAGCCAAGTCCCAGGGGACCTCTTGGGCGAGCAGTACTTC; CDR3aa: CASSQVPGDLLGEQYF
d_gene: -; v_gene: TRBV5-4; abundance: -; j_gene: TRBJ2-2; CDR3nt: TGTGCCAGCAGCAGGGTGGGGGGCACCGGGGAGCTGTTTTTT; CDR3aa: CASSRVGGTGELFF
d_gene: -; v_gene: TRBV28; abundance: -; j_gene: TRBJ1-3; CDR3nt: TGTGCCAGCAGGCGGACGGACCGCCTAAGCTCTGGAAACACCATATATTTT; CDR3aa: CASRRTDRLSSGNTIYF
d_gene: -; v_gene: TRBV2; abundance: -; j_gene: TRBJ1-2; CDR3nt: TGTGCCAGCAGTGAATTATCAGGGACCTATGGCTACACCTTC; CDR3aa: CASSELSGTYGYTF
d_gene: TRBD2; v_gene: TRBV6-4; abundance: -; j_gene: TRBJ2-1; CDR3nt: TGTGCCAGCAGTGAACTAGCGGGGCTCGTCAATGAGCAGTTCTTC; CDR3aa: CASSELAGLVNEQFF
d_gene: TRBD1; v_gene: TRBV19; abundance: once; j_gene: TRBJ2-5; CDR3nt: TGTGCCAGTAGTGCTGGACAGGGGGCCTGGGAGACCCAGTACTTC; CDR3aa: CASSAGQGAWETQYF
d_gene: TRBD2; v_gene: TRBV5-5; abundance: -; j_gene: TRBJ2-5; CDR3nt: TGTGCCAGCAGCTTGGCTCCTAGCGGGGGGACGGAGACCCAGTACTTC; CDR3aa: CASSLAPSGGTETQYF
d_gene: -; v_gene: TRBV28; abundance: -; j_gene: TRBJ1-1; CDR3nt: TGTGCCGGGCGCTCGGTGAACACTGAAGCTTTCTTT; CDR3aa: CAGRSVNTEAFF
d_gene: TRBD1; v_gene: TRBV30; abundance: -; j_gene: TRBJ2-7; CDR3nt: TGTGCCTGGGGGGCCGGACAGGGGGTTTCCTACGAGCAGTACTTC; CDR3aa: CAWGAGQGVSYEQYF
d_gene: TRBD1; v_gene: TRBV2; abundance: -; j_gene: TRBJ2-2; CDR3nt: TGTGCCAGCACGAAGGACAGGGGGAACACCGGGGAGCTGTTTTTT; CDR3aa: CASTKDRGNTGELFF
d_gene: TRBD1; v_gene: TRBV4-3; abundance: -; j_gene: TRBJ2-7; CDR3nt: TGCGCCAGCACGGGTGGCCAGGGGGTCTACGAGCAGTACTTC; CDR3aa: CASTGGQGVYEQYF
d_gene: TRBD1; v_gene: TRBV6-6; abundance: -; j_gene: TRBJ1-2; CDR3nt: TGTGCCAGCAGCCGGGACAGGGGGTATGGCTACACCTTC; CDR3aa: CASSRDRGYGYTF
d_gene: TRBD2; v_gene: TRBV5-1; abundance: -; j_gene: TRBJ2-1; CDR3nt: TGCGCCAGCAGCTTTGAGCGGGGGGGCATCGGCAATGAGCAGTTCTTC; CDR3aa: CASSFERGGIGNEQFF
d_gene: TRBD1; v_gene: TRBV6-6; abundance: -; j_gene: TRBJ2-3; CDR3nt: TGTGCCAGCAGCTATATGGGACAGGGCACAGATACGCAGTATTTT; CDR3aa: CASSYMGQGTDTQYF
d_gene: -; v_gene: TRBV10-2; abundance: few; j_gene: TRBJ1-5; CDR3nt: TGCGCCAGCAGTGATAATACAGCAAATCAGCCCCAGCATTTT; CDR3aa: CASSDNTANQPQHF
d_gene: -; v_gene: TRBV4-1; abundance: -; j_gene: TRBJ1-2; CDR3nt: TGCGCCAGCAGCCAAGTAGGAACCGCAACTAACTATGGCTACACCTTC; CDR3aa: CASSQVGTATNYGYTF
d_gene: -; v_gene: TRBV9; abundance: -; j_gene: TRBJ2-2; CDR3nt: TGTGCCAGCAGCGTAGCTAGGGAGAAGACGAACACCGGGGAGCTGTTTTTT; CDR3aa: CASSVAREKTNTGELFF
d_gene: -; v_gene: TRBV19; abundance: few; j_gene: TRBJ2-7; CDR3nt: TGTGCCAGTAGGTCCGGGGACACTAGCTCCTACGAGCAGTACTTC; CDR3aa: CASRSGDTSSYEQYF
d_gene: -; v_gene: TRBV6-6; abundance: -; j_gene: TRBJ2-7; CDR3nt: TGTGCCAGCACCAGAAGTCGGGACATCTCCTACGAGCAGTACTTC; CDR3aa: CASTRSRDISYEQYF
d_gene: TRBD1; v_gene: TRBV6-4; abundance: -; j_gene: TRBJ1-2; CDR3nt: TGTGCCAGCAGTGACCCTGACAGGGGAATAAGCACCTTC; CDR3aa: CASSDPDRGISTF
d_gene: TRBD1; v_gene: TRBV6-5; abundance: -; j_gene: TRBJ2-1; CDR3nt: TGTGCCAGCAGGACCGGACAGGGGTTATACAATGAGCAGTTCTTC; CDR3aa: CASRTGQGLYNEQFF
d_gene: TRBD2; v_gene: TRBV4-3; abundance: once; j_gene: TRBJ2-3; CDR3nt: TGCGCCAGCAGCCAAGGGCTAGCGGGGGGGGCAGATACGCAGTATTTT; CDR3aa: CASSQGLAGGADTQYF
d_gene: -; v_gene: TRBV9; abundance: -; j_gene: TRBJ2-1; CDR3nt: TGTGCCAGCAGCCCCCGGACAGAGGGTGGTGATGAGCAGTTCTTC; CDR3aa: CASSPRTEGGDEQFF
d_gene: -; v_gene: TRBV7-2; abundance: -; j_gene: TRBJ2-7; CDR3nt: TGTGCCAGCAGTCCCCCTACCTACGAGCAGTACTTC; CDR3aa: CASSPPTYEQYF
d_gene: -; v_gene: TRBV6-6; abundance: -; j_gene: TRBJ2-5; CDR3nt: TGTGCCAGCAGTTACTCGACCAGGGCCCAAGAGACCCAGTACTTC; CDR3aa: CASSYSTRAQETQYF
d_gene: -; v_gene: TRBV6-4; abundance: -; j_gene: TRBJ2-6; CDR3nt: TGTGCCAGCAGTGAGGGTTTTGGGGCCAACGTCCTGACTTTC; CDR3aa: CASSEGFGANVLTF
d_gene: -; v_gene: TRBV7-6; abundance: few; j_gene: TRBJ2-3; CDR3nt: TGTGCCAGCAGCTCACAGACAGGCCGGGACACAGATACGCAGTATTTT; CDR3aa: CASSSQTGRDTDTQYF
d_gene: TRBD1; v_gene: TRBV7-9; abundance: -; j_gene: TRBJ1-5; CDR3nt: TGTGCCAGCAGCCGTACTCCGACAGGGGGCAACAATCAGCCCCAGCATTTT; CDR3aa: CASSRTPTGGNNQPQHF
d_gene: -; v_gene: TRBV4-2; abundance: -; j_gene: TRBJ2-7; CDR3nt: TGTGCCAGCAGCCAAGCCTCAGCCGAGGTCTACGAGCAGTACTTC; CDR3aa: CASSQASAEVYEQYF
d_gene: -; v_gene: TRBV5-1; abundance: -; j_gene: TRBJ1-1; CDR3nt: TGCGCCAGCAGCACTTCCCCACAGGGCGAGCACACTGAAGCTTTCTTT; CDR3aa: CASSTSPQGEHTEAFF
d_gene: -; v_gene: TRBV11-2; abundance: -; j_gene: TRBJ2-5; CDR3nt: TGTGCCAGCAGCTTAGTAGGGTTGGAGACCCAGTACTTC; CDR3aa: CASSLVGLETQYF
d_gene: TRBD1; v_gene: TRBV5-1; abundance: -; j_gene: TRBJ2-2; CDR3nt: TGCGCCAGCAGCGGGGACAGGACGGACACCGGGGAGCTGTTTTTT; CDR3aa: CASSGDRTDTGELFF
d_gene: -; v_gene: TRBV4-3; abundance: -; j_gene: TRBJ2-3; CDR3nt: TGCGCCAGCAGCCAAGTCAGGGCCCCGAGGGGCTCTAGCACAGATACGCAGTATTTT; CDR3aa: CASSQVRAPRGSSTDTQYF
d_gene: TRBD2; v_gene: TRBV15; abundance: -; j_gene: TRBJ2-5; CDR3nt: TGTGCCACCAGCAGAGATAGCGGGTGGGGGACCCAGTACTTC; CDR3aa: CATSRDSGWGTQYF
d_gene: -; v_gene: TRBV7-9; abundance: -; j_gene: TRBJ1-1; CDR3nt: TGTGCCAGCAGCTTACCGTTGAACACTGAAGCTTTCTTT; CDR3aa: CASSLPLNTEAFF
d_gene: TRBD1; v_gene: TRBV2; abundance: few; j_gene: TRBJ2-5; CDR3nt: TGTGCCGGCAGGGGGTCCGGGGAGACCCAGTACTTC; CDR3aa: CAGRGSGETQYF
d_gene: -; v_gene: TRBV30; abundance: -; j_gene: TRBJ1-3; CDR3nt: TGTGCCTGGAGTGCCAACGAGGGAAACACCATATATTTT; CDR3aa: CAWSANEGNTIYF